This record concerns one T cell receptor beta chain sequence. Its antigen is as yet unknown. Assay: immunoSEQ multiplex PCR; the TCRdb copy retains only in-frame clones and omits some. The sample lists approximately 12,000 clones; about 70% were seen once. The sample originates from a study of tumor-infiltrating lymphocytes in localized non-small cell lung cancer. The study's findings and limits: Compared with uninvolved lung, tumors showed higher T cell infiltration by TCRbeta sequencing. Not all patients were TCR sequenced, owing to tissue quantity.

Germline loops: CDR1 SGHTA, CDR2 FQGTGA. V lost 5 bases and J lost 7, with 14 bases in between. The CDR3 has 13 residues. The sequencing input was uninvolved lung tissue not adjacent to the tumor. The V and J genes are TRBV7-3 and TRBJ1-2, with unresolved D. This clonotype was sampled from a human donor with non-small cell lung cancer. CDR3 nucleotide sequence: TGTGCCAGCAGCCCCCAGAGGCCTAGTGGCTACACCTTC. Encoded protein: CASSPQRPSGYTF. Filled out from reference TRBV7-3 and TRBJ1-2, the complete variable domain reads GAGVSQTPSNKVTEKGKYVELRCDPISGHTALYWYRQSLGQGPEFLIYFQGTGAADDSGLPNDRFFAVRPEGSVSTLKIQRTERGDSAVYLCASSPQRPSGYTFGSGTRLTVV.